These T cell receptor beta chains were read from a single sample in a study of a mutant IDH1 vaccine in newly diagnosed glioma. Sequencing was performed with immunoSEQ multiplex PCR; in TCRdb, only in-frame clones are kept and a portion is missing. The sample lists some 29,000 clones, around 77% occurring once. These receptors' antigens are unknown. The sample here was PBMCs, taken from a glioma patient whose treatment included an IDH1 peptide vaccine. These receptors were collected from a woman aged 25 to 39 with glioma. Some clones in this sample may be carry-over from other donors' samples. CDR3s include the opening cysteine and the closing phenylalanine or tryptophan. The D gene is left open where the match is weak. Part of the rows lack a size; the others show once, few, many or a class for expanded clones.

TRBV2	-	14	TRBJ2-5	TRBD1	CASSESTGQETQYF	TGTGCCAGCAGTGAATCGACAGGGCAAGAGACCCAGTACTTC
TRBV4-1	-	13	TRBJ2-1	-	CASSQVAEGEQFF	TGCGCCAGCAGCCAGGTAGCCGAGGGTGAGCAGTTCTTC
TRBV6-1	-	16	TRBJ2-7	-	CASSDLPGTDSYEQYF	TGTGCCAGCAGTGACCTCCCCGGGACGGATTCCTACGAGCAGTACTTC
TRBV7-9	-	18	TRBJ2-7	TRBD2	CASSSPPGLAGGSYEQYF	TGTGCCAGCAGCTCCCCACCTGGACTAGCGGGTGGCTCCTACGAGCAGTACTTC
TRBV2	-	18	TRBJ1-3	-	CASSEAPRYRLSGNTIYF	TGTGCCAGCAGTGAAGCTCCTAGGTACAGGCTCTCTGGAAACACCATATATTTT
TRBV7-8	-	16	TRBJ2-7	TRBD2	CASSLGTSGISYEQYF	TGTGCCAGCAGCTTAGGGACTAGCGGGATCTCCTACGAGCAGTACTTC
TRBV19	-	13	TRBJ1-2	-	CASSEGSSYGYTF	TGTGCCAGTAGTGAAGGCAGTTCCTATGGCTACACCTTC
TRBV27	-	19	TRBJ2-1	TRBD2	CASSLGTSGRAGVKNEQFF	TGTGCCAGCAGTTTAGGGACTAGCGGGAGGGCCGGGGTGAAAAATGAGCAGTTCTTC
TRBV7-2	-	11	TRBJ2-7	-	CASSPSYEQYF	TGTGCCAGCAGCCCGTCGTACGAGCAGTACTTC
TRBV5-4	-	15	TRBJ2-7	-	CASSIVTGRGYEQYF	TGTGCCAGCAGCATCGTGACTGGTCGTGGGTACGAGCAGTACTTC
TRBV5-4	-	12	TRBJ2-7	-	CASSPGGFEQYF	TGTGCCAGCAGCCCGGGGGGCTTTGAGCAGTACTTC
TRBV27	few	15	TRBJ2-2	-	CASSLGWGQTGELFF	TGTGCCAGCAGTTTAGGTTGGGGGCAAACCGGGGAGCTGTTTTTT
TRBV7-9	-	13	TRBJ2-1	-	CASSPVRRNEQFF	TGTGCCAGCAGTCCCGTTAGGCGCAATGAGCAGTTCTTC
TRBV2	-	14	TRBJ1-1	-	CASRAESMNTEAFF	TGTGCCAGCAGGGCAGAGAGTATGAACACTGAAGCTTTCTTT
TRBV4-1	-	16	TRBJ1-2	TRBD1	CASRPTGQGSIYGYTF	TGCGCCAGCAGACCGACCGGACAGGGAAGTATCTATGGCTACACCTTC
TRBV5-1	-	19	TRBJ2-5	TRBD2	CASSFPKETSGRSRETQYF	TGCGCCAGCAGCTTTCCTAAAGAGACTAGCGGGAGAAGTCGAGAGACCCAGTACTTC
TRBV14	once	14	TRBJ1-3	-	CASSHRGSGNTIYF	TGTGCCAGCAGCCACCGGGGTTCTGGAAACACCATATATTTT
TRBV7-9	-	16	TRBJ2-7	TRBD2	CASSSGLAETSYEQYF	TGTGCCAGCAGCTCCGGACTAGCGGAAACTTCCTACGAGCAGTACTTC
TRBV14	-	19	TRBJ2-5	TRBD2	CASSQRPEGARGRKETQYF	TGTGCCAGCAGCCAACGGCCCGAAGGAGCACGCGGGAGGAAAGAGACCCAGTACTTC
TRBV30	-	14	TRBJ1-5	TRBD1	CAWSTGQGSQPQHF	TGTGCCTGGAGTACAGGACAGGGTTCTCAGCCCCAGCATTTT
TRBV7-6	-	15	TRBJ2-7	TRBD1	CASSIGTGGGYEQYF	TGTGCCAGCAGCATCGGGACAGGGGGCGGTTACGAGCAGTACTTC
TRBV9	-	12	TRBJ2-7	-	CASRGRSHEQYF	TGTGCCAGCAGGGGACGAAGTCACGAGCAGTACTTC
TRBV9	-	17	TRBJ1-4	-	CASSVSLQGEGTEKLFF	TGTGCCAGCAGCGTATCCCTTCAAGGAGAAGGTACTGAAAAACTGTTTTTT
TRBV19	once	15	TRBJ1-3	-	CASNIDPSSGNTIYF	TGTGCCAGTAATATTGACCCGAGCTCTGGAAACACCATATATTTT
TRBV7-9	-	15	TRBJ1-2	TRBD1	CASSLRAQGAGGYTF	TGTGCCAGCAGCTTACGGGCCCAGGGGGCAGGTGGCTACACCTTC
TRBV19	-	13	TRBJ2-2	-	CASSIALKGELFF	TGTGCCAGTAGTATAGCCCTGAAAGGGGAGCTGTTTTTT
TRBV29-1	-	13	TRBJ2-1	-	CSLSRAAYNEQFF	TGCAGCCTGAGCAGGGCGGCCTACAATGAGCAGTTCTTC
TRBV19	-	17	TRBJ1-1	TRBD1	CASSPGTGGNMNTEAFF	TGTGCCAGTAGTCCCGGGACAGGGGGGAATATGAACACTGAAGCTTTCTTT
TRBV4-2	-	16	TRBJ2-3	-	CASSQDYGRGRDTQYF	TGTGCCAGCAGCCAAGATTATGGCCGGGGGAGGGATACGCAGTATTTT
TRBV19	-	15	TRBJ1-2	-	CASTPPGVKGYGYTF	TGTGCCAGTACCCCCCCCGGGGTGAAGGGCTATGGCTACACCTTC
TRBV5-4	medium-sized	14	TRBJ2-2	-	CASSSAGFLGELFF	TGTGCCAGCAGCTCGGCGGGATTTCTCGGGGAGCTGTTTTTT
TRBV29-1	-	13	TRBJ2-7	-	CSVEEAASYEQYF	TGCAGCGTTGAAGAGGCAGCCTCCTACGAGCAGTACTTC
TRBV30	-	11	TRBJ2-3	-	CAAAHTDTQYF	TGTGCCGCCGCGCACACAGATACGCAGTATTTT
TRBV27	-	12	TRBJ2-7	-	CASSPLSGEQYF	TGTGCCAGCAGTCCCCTCTCTGGCGAGCAGTACTTC
TRBV10-2	-	14	TRBJ2-7	TRBD1	CASRAGTGDYEQYF	TGCGCCAGCAGAGCCGGGACAGGGGACTACGAGCAGTACTTC
TRBV6-5	-	14	TRBJ1-5	TRBD1	CASSYFSGGQPQHF	TGTGCCAGCAGTTACTTTTCAGGGGGGCAGCCCCAGCATTTT
TRBV7-9	-	13	TRBJ1-1	-	CASSNRVNTEAFF	TGTGCCAGCAGCAACCGGGTAAACACTGAAGCTTTCTTT
TRBV6-6	-	15	TRBJ2-7	-	CASARSRTTSYEQYF	TGTGCCAGCGCACGAAGCAGGACTACCTCCTACGAGCAGTACTTC
TRBV5-6	-	13	TRBJ2-1	-	CASSWASNHEQFF	TGTGCCAGCAGCTGGGCCAGCAACCATGAGCAGTTCTTC
TRBV6-1	-	14	TRBJ1-5	TRBD1	CASSEWQGVQPQHF	TGTGCCAGCAGTGAGTGGCAGGGGGTTCAGCCCCAGCATTTT
TRBV18	-	15	TRBJ2-7	-	CASSRIGQFSYEQYF	TGTGCCAGCTCACGTATAGGACAGTTTAGCTACGAGCAGTACTTC
TRBV5-4	-	14	TRBJ2-7	-	CASSFQGSSYEQYF	TGTGCCAGCAGCTTCCAGGGAAGCTCCTACGAGCAGTACTTC
TRBV11-2	-	12	TRBJ2-1	-	CASSLVSDEQFF	TGTGCCAGCAGCTTAGTGAGCGATGAGCAGTTCTTC
TRBV7-9	-	13	TRBJ1-2	-	CASSPTQGLGYTF	TGTGCCAGCAGCCCCACACAGGGACTTGGCTACACCTTC
TRBV5-4	-	15	TRBJ2-1	TRBD2	CASAQNGRAYNEQFF	TGTGCCAGTGCCCAAAACGGGAGGGCCTACAATGAGCAGTTCTTC